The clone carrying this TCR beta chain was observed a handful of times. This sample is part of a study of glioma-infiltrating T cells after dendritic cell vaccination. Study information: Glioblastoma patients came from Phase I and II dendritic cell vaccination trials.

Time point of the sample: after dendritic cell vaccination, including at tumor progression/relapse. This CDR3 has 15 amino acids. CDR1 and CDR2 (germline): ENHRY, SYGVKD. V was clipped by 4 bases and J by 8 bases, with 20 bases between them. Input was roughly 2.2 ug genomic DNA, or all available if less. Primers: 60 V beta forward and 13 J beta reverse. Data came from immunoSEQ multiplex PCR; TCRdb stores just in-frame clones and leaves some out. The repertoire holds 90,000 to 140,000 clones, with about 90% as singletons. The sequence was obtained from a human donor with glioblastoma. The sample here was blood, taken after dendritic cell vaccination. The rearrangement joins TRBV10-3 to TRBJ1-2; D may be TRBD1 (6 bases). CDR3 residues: CAISGMGGPNWGYTF. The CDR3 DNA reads TGTGCCATCAGTGGAATGGGGGGGCCGAACTGGGGCTACACCTTC.